This T cell receptor (beta chain) originates from a study of vaccination effects on CD4 cells after COVID-19. Study-level information: A few convalescent patients were sampled early and late after vaccination. The second dose preceded post-vaccine samples by a median of 72 days.

This CDR3 has 18 amino acids. CDR1 is SGHRS and CDR2 is YFSETQ in the germline V gene. Trimming cost V 4 bases and J 1 base; bases outside gene matches: 7. The repertoire was sequenced with immunoSEQ multiplex PCR; TCRdb's copy has only in-frame clones and lacks some. The sample holds some 15,000 clones; around 82% are singletons and the top ten take over 15%. Ahead of sequencing, the ViraFEST assay grew antigen-specific CD4+ T cells using viral peptide pools. Culture lasted about 11 days before CD4+ T cell isolation. The person's infection with SARS-CoV-2, confirmed by PCR, took place between March and December 2020. Each person got two doses of an mRNA SARS-CoV-2 vaccine, BNT162b2 or mRNA-1273. Comments on this clone: Its antigen remains unidentified.

Whole-study findings and limits: For convalescents, most of the spike-reactive clones seen post-vaccine were new vaccine-induced clones.

The sequence was obtained from a human donor who had a prior SARS-CoV-2 infection. The sequencing here drew on CD4+ T cells from PBMCs cultured with SARS-CoV-2 spike peptides, taken after COVID-19 vaccination. V and J are TRBV5-1 and TRBJ2-2, with 13 bases lining up with TRBD2. CDR3 in amino acids: CASSPGLAGAVNTGELFF. The CDR3 DNA sequence: TGCGCCAGCAGCCCCGGACTAGCGGGAGCCGTGAACACCGGGGAGCTGTTTTTT. Variable domain in full (rest from reference TRBV5-1 and TRBJ2-2): KAGVTQTPRYLIKTRGQQVTLSCSPISGHRSVSWYQQTPGQGLQFLFEYFSETQRNKGNFPGRFSGRQFSNSRSEMNVSTLELGDSALYLCASSPGLAGAVNTGELFFGEGSRLTVL.